This paragraph covers one T cell receptor beta chain sequence. This specimen belongs to a study of T cells in Graves' hyperthyroidism and ophthalmopathy. Per the germline V gene, CDR1 is DFQATT and CDR2 is SNEGSKA (reference sequence). After removal of 4 bases from V and 1 base from J, the junction contained 3 bases not matched to a gene. The CDR3 extends over 15 amino acids. Amplification targeted TCR beta CDR3 regions from RNA transcripts. Researchers ran a first-round RT-PCR on the TCR CDR3 using the HTBI primer set. In TCRdb, the multiplex PCR reads were re-called with MiXCR into one record per CDR3 protein. Of about 600,000 distinct CDR3 sequences listed, roughly 14% are singletons.

This TCR derives from a woman between 45 and 60 years old with Graves' ophthalmopathy. The chain has TRBV20-1 and TRBJ2-3; 12 bases align to TRBD2. The source material was blood. The CDR3 is CSAKLAGGRTDTQYF. DNA of the CDR3: TGCAGTGCTAAGCTAGCGGGAGGGCGCACAGATACGCAGTATTTT.